Presented here are 11 T cell receptor beta chains from one specimen sequenced in a study of blood T cell repertoires in COVID-19 (TCRdb year 2020). The receptor library was made with the immunoSEQ multiplex PCR assay. The immuneACCESS repertoire file appears here via TCRdb, limited to in-frame rearrangements. These files lack a portion of the clones; in checked studies, under half of the deficit traces to unresolved V genes, and the cause of the others is not known. In this sample the table shows about 170,000 clones, roughly 80% of which occur a single time. Under 2.5% of the sample lies in the top ten. Sequencing was performed on peripheral blood. These receptors were obtained from a woman aged 80 or older with acute or convalescent COVID-19.

The rearrangement links TRBV19 to TRBJ2-3; 9 bases line up with TRBD2. CDR3 size: 16 residues. The V gene's germline CDR1 is LNHDA and CDR2 SQIVND (reference sequence). Trimming cost V 3 bases and J 1 base; bases outside gene matches: 5. For the CDR3, the DNA is TGTGCCAGTAGTATCCGGCGGGAGGGGGGCACAGATACGCAGTATTTT. It codes for CASSIRREGGTDTQYF.

V is TRBV9 and J is TRBJ2-2, with D hard to call. Trimming removed 0 bases from V and 7 bases from J, with 7 bases in between. Per the germline V gene, CDR1 is SGDLS and CDR2 is YYNGEE. The CDR3 totals 13 residues. CDR3 sequence reads: CASSVEEVGELFF. CDR3 coding DNA: TGTGCCAGCAGCGTAGAAGAGGTCGGGGAGCTGTTTTTT.

The chain has TRBV19 and TRBJ2-3, with D tentatively TRBD1 (6 bases). The CDR3 has 15 amino acids. Trimming took 1 base from V and 1 from J, leaving 9 bases between them. Germline loops: CDR1 LNHDA, CDR2 SQIVND (reference sequence). The CDR3 reads CASSIGAGGTDTQYF. CDR3 nucleotide sequence: TGTGCCAGTAGTATAGGGGCAGGGGGCACAGATACGCAGTATTTT.

The chain carries TRBV7-8 and TRBJ2-7, with 7 bases that match TRBD2. Germline V gene lookup returns CDR1 SGHVS and CDR2 FQNEAQ. Germline trimming cut 4 bases from V and 4 bases from J; bases unmatched to any gene: 10. The CDR3 is 15 residues long. The CDR3 DNA reads as TGTGCCAGCAGCTCCTTTCCTAGCGGAACGTACGAGCAGTACTTC. Translation: CASSSFPSGTYEQYF.

The chain joins TRBV7-9 to TRBJ1-2; 7 nucleotides match TRBD1. Losses at the gene ends were 5 bases for V and 4 bases for J; bases not matched to a gene: 4. Germline V gives CDR1 SEHNR, CDR2 FQNEAQ (reference sequence). The CDR3 runs to 13 residues. CDR3 sequence reads: CASSLDRRYGYTF. The DNA of the CDR3 is TGTGCCAGCAGCCTGGACAGGCGCTATGGCTACACCTTC.

The chain joins TRBV27 to TRBJ1-6; maybe TRBD1 (5 bases). V was pared by 7 bases and J by 13 bases, with 17 bases between. The CDR3 loop spans 13 amino acids. Germline-derived CDR1 and CDR2 are MNHEY and SMNVEV (reference sequence). The CDR3 protein is CASKRAGSFPLHF. CDR3 in DNA: TGTGCCAGCAAACGGGCAGGGTCTTTCCCCCTCCACTTT.

The chain joins TRBV5-5 to TRBJ2-3, with a possible D match to TRBD1 (5 bases). The germline CDR1 and CDR2 sequences are SGHKS and YYEKEE (reference sequence). The CDR3 sequence is 16 residues long. V lost 2 bases to trimming and J lost 0 bases, with 13 bases between them. The CDR3 nucleotides read TGTGCCAGCAGCTTTCGACAGTTTTCTAGCACAGATACGCAGTATTTT. Protein: CASSFRQFSSTDTQYF.

This chain uses TRBV29-1 with TRBJ1-5, with D possibly matching TRBD1 (5 bases). The CDR3 spans 13 residues. Germline V gene data show CDR1 as SQVTM and CDR2 as ANQGSEA. V was shortened by 3 bases and J by 3 bases, with 9 bases between the two germline ends. The CDR3 region is CSVDAGPNQPQHF. DNA for the CDR3: TGCAGCGTTGACGCGGGGCCCAATCAGCCCCAGCATTTT.

The V gene is TRBV7-7, the J gene TRBJ1-3, with 9 positions matching TRBD1. The CDR3 has 17 amino acids. J lost 0 bases, V lost 4 bases, and 7 bases had no gene match. Germline V CDR1 and CDR2: SSHAT, FNYEAQ (reference sequence). The CDR3 loop reads CASSSTGTGSSGNTIYF. The CDR3 nucleotides are TGTGCCAGCAGCTCAACCGGGACAGGGAGCTCTGGAAACACCATATATTTT.

V and J are TRBV6-4 and TRBJ2-5, with 10 bases lining up with TRBD1. V was pared by 4 bases and J by 5 bases, with 1 base of the junction left unmatched. The CDR3 has 13 amino acids. CDR1 is MRHNA and CDR2 is SNTAGT in the germline V gene. Here the CDR3 reads CASSVDRGETQYF. The CDR3 coding sequence is TGTGCCAGCAGTGTGGACAGGGGGGAGACCCAGTACTTC.

This clone was picked up one time. V gene TRBV15 combines with J gene TRBJ2-6, with a tentative D call TRBD2 (5 bases). Trimming left V 11 bases short and J 0 bases short, with 11 bases between. The CDR3 is made up of 14 amino acids. Germline CDR1 reads LNHNV; CDR2 reads YYDKDF (reference sequence). CDR3 in DNA: TGTGCCGCAAAACGGGACTCTGGGGCCAACGTCCTGACTTTC. It yields the protein CAAKRDSGANVLTF.